This T cell receptor (beta chain) stems from a study of T cells in Graves' hyperthyroidism and ophthalmopathy. About the research overall: Specimen type is peripheral blood, collected at initial diagnosis prior to any treatment. Study conclusions and caveats: Peripheral blood also featured most of the thyroid clonotypes expanded above 0.001. A 13 V-J model separated ophthalmopathy from stable hyperthyroidism.

Out of over 9 ml of fresh peripheral blood came the PBMCs. Per germline, CDR1 DFQATT and CDR2 SNEGSKA (reference sequence). V was pared by 4 bases and J by 6 bases, with 18 bases of the junction left unmatched. The CDR3 sequence is 17 residues long. A note on this clonotype: Antigen unknown.

RNA transcripts served as the template for amplifying TCR beta CDR3 regions. The study used the HTBI primer set for a first-round RT-PCR of the TCR CDR3. TCRdb itself ran the multiplex PCR reads through MiXCR, one entry per CDR3 protein. The data show approximately 330,000 distinct CDR3 sequences, around a sixth seen once. The sequencing input was blood. This chain connects TRBV20-1 to TRBJ2-3; 8 positions match TRBD1. This clonotype was obtained from a woman aged 50 to 65 with Graves' hyperthyroidism. This CDR3 reads CSATTRQGTIRSDTQYF. The DNA for the CDR3 is TGCAGTGCTACAACTCGACAGGGGACCATCAGATCCGATACGCAGTATTTT.